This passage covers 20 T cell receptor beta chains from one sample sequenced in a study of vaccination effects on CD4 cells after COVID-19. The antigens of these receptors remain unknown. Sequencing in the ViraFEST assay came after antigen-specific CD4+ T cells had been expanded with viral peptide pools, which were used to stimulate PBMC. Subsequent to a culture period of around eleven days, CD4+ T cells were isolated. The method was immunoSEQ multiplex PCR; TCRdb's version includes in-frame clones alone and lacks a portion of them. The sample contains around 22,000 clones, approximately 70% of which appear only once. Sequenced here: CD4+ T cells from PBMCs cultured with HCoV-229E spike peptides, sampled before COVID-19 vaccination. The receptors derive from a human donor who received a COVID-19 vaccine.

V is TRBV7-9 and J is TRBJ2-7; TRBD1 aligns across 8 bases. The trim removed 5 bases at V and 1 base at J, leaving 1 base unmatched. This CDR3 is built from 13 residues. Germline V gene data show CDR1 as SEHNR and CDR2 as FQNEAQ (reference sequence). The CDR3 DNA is TGTGCCAGCAGCGGACAGGGTTCCTACGAGCAGTACTTC. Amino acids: CASSGQGSYEQYF.

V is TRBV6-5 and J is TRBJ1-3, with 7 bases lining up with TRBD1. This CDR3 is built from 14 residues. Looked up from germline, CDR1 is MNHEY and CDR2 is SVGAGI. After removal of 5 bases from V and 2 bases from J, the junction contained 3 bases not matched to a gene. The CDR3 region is CASSQQGTGNTIYF. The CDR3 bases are TGTGCCAGCAGTCAACAGGGGACTGGAAACACCATATATTTT.

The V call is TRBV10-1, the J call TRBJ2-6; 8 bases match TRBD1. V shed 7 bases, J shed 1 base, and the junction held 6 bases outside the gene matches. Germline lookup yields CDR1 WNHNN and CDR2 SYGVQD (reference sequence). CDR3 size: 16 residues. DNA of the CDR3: TGCGCCAGCAACCCAGGGGGCGTATCTGGGGCCAACGTCCTGACTTTC. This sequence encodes CASNPGGVSGANVLTF.

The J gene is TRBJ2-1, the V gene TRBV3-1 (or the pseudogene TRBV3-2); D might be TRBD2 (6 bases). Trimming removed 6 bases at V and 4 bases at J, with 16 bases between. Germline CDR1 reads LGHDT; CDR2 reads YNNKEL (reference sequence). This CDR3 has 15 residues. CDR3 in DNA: TGTGCCAGCAGTCCTCCGGCCGGGGGATACAATGAGCAGTTCTTC. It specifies CASSPPAGGYNEQFF.

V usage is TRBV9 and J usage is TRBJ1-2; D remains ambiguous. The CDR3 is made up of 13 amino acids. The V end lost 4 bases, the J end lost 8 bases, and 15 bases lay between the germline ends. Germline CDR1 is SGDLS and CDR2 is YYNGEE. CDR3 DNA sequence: TGTGCCAGCAGCCCCGGGTCGGTGGAAGGCTACACCTTC. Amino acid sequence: CASSPGSVEGYTF.

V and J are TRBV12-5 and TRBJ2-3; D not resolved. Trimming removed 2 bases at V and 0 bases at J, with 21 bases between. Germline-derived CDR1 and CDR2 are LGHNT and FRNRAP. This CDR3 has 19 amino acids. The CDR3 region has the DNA TGTGCTAGTGGTTTGAGTCTGGTGGACGCAGAAGTGAGCACAGATACGCAGTATTTT. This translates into CASGLSLVDAEVSTDTQYF.

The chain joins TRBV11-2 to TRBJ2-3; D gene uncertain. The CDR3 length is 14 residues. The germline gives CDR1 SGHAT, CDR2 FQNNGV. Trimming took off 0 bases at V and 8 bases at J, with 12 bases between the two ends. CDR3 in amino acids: CASSLDPQLATQYF. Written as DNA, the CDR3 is TGTGCCAGCAGCTTAGATCCCCAGTTGGCTACGCAGTATTTT.

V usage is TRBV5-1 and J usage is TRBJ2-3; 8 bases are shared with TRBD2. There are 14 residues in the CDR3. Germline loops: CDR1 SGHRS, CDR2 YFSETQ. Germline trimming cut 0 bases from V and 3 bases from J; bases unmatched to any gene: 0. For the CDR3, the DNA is TGCGCCAGCAGCTTGGCTAGCGGGACAGATACGCAGTATTTT. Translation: CASSLASGTDTQYF.

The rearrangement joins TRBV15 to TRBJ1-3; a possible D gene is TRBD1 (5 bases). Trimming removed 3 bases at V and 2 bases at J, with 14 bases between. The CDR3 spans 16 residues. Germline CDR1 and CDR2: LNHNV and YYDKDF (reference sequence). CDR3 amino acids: CATSRGTSEAGNTIYF. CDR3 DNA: TGTGCCACCAGCAGGGGGACTTCCGAGGCTGGAAACACCATATATTTT.

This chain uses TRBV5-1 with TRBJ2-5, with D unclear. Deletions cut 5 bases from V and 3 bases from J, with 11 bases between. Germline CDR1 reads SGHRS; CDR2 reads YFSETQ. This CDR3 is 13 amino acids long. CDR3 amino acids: CASSGDGEETQYF. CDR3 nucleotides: TGCGCCAGCAGTGGTGATGGGGAAGAGACCCAGTACTTC.

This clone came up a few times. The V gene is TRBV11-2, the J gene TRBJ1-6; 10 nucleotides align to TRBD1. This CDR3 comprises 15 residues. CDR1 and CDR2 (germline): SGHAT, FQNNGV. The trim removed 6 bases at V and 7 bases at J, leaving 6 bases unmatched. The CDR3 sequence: CASRSGTGVNSPLHF. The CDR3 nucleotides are TGTGCCAGCAGATCCGGGACAGGGGTAAATTCACCCCTCCACTTT.

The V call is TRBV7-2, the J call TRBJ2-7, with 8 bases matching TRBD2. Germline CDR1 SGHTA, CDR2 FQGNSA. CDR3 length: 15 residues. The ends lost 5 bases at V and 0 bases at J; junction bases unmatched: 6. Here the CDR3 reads CASSRSGGYSYEQYF. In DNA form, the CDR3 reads TGTGCCAGCAGCCGGAGCGGGGGTTACTCCTACGAGCAGTACTTC.

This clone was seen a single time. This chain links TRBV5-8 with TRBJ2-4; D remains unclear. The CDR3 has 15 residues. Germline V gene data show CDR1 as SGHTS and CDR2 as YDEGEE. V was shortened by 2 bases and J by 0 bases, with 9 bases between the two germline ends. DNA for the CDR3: TGTGCCAGCAGCTTACGGGTTGTAGCCAAAAACATTCAGTACTTC. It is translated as CASSLRVVAKNIQYF. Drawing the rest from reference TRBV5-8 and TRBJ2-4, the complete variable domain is EAGVTQSPTHLIKTRGQQATLRCSPISGHTSVYWYQQALGLGLQFLLWYDEGEERNRGNFPPRFSGRQFPNYSSELNVNALELEDSALYLCASSLRVVAKNIQYFGAGTRLSVL.

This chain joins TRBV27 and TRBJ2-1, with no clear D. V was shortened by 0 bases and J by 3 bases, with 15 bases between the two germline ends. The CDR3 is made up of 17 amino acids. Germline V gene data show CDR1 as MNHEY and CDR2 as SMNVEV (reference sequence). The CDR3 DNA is TGTGCCAGCAGTTTATCCGGCATGTGGGGATTCTACAATGAGCAGTTCTTC. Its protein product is CASSLSGMWGFYNEQFF.

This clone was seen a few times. The CDR3 protein is CSAQETVMNTEAFF. CDR3 nucleotides: TGCAGCGCCCAGGAGACAGTTATGAACACTGAAGCTTTCTTT. The chain has TRBV29-1 and TRBJ1-1, with D maybe TRBD1 (5 bases). The V and J ends lost 7 bases and 0 bases respectively, with 15 bases between them. CDR1 and CDR2 (germline): SQVTM, ANQGSEA. The CDR3 spans 14 residues.

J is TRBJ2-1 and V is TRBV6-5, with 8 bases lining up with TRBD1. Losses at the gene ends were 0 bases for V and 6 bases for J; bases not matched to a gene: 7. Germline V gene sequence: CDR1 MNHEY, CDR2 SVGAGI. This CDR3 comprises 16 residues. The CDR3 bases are TGTGCCAGCAGTTACTCGTGGGGCACAGGGGGCAATGAGCAGTTCTTC. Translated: CASSYSWGTGGNEQFF.

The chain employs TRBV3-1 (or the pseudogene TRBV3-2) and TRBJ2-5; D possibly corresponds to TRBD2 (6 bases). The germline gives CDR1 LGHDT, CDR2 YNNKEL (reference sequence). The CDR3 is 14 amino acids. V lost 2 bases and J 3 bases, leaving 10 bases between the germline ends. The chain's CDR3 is CASSQIGGEETQYF. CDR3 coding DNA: TGTGCCAGCAGCCAAATCGGAGGGGAAGAGACCCAGTACTTC.

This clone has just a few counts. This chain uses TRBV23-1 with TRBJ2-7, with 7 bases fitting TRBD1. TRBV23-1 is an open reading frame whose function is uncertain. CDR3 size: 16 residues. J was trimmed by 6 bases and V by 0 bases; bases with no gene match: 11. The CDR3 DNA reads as TGCGCCAGCAGTCAATCCCACCGCCCTGACAGGGTCGAGCAGTACTTC. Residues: CASSQSHRPDRVEQYF.

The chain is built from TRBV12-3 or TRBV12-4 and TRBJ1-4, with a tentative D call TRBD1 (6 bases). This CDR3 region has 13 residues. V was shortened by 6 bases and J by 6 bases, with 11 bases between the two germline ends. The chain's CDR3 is CASSTGFYEKLFF. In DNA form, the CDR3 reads TGTGCCAGCAGCACAGGGTTTTATGAAAAACTGTTTTTT.

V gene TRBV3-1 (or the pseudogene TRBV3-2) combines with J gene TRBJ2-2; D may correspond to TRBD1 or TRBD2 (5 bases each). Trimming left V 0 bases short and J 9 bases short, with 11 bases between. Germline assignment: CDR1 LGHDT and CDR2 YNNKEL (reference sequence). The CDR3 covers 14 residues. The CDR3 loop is CASSQEPGARELFF. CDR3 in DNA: TGTGCCAGCAGCCAAGAACCCGGGGCCCGGGAGCTGTTTTTT.